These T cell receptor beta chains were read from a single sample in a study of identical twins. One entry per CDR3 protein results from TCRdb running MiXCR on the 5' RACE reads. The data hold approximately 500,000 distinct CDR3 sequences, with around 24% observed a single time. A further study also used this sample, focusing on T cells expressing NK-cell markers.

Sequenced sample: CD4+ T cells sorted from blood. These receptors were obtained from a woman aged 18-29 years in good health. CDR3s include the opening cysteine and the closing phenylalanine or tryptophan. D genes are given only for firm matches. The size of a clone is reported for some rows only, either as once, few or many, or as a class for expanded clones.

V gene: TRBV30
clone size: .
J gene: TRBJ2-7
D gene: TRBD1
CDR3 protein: CAWTQGASYEQYF
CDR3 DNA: TGTGCCTGGACACAGGGGGCATCCTACGAGCAGTACTTC

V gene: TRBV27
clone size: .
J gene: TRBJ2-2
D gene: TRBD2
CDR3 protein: CATRDYRRTGELFF
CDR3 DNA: TGTGCCACCCGGGACTATCGAAGAACCGGGGAGCTGTTTTTT

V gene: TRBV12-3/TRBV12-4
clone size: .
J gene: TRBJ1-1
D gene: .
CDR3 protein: CASSLVRGPLRTEAFF
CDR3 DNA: TGTGCCAGCAGTTTAGTCCGGGGGCCCCTTAGAACTGAAGCTTTCTTT

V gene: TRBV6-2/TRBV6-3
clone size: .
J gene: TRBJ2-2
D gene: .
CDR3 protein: CASGVRSRGYYTGELFF
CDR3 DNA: TGTGCCAGCGGTGTGAGAAGCAGGGGTTATTACACCGGGGAGCTGTTTTTT

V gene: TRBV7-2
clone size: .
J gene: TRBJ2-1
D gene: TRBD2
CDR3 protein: CASSPQTSGAYNEQFF
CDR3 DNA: TGTGCCAGCAGTCCTCAGACTAGCGGAGCCTACAATGAGCAGTTCTTC

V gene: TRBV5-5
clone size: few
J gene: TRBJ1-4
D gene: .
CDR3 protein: CASSAGLATNEKLFF
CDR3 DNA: TGTGCCAGCAGCGCGGGCCTTGCAACTAATGAAAAACTGTTTTTT

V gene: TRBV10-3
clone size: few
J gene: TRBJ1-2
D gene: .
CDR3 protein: CAIRLDSARGYTF
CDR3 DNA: TGTGCCATCAGGTTGGACTCCGCACGAGGCTACACCTTC

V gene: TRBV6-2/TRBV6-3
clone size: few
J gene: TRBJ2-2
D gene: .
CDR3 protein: CASSYTRFSGELFF
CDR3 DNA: TGTGCCAGCAGTTACACCAGGTTTTCCGGGGAGCTGTTTTTT

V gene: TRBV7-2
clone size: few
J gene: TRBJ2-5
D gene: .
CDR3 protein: CASSVRQVQETQYF
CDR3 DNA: TGTGCCAGCAGTGTCAGACAGGTCCAAGAGACCCAGTACTTC

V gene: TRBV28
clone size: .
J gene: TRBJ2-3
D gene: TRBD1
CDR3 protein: CASSFQTGDSGTDTQYF
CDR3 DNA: TGTGCCAGCAGTTTTCAGACAGGGGATTCGGGCACAGATACGCAGTATTTT

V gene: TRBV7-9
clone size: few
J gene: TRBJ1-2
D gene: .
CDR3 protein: CASSLDATYGYTF
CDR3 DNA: TGTGCCAGCAGCTTAGATGCAACCTATGGCTACACCTTC

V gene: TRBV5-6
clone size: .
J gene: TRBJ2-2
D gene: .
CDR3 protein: CASSLYVLTNTGELFF
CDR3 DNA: TGTGCCAGCAGCTTGTATGTTCTGACGAACACCGGGGAGCTGTTTTTT

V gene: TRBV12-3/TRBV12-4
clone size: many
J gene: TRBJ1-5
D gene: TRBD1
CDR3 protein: CASSFRQGNQPQHF
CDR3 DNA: TGTGCCAGCAGTTTCCGACAGGGGAATCAGCCCCAGCATTTT

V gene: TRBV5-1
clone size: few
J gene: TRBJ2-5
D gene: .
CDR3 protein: CASSLLGGREGETQYF
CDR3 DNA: TGCGCCAGCAGCTTGCTAGGTGGCAGGGAAGGGGAGACCCAGTACTTC

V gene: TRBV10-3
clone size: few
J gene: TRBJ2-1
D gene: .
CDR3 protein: CAISELEDLPPVF
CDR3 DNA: TGTGCCATCAGTGAGTTGGAAGACCTCCCACCAGTCTTC

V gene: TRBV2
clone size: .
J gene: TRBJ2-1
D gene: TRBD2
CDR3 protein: CASMRSLAGVLNEQFF
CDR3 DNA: TGTGCCAGTATGAGGTCCCTAGCGGGGGTCCTAAATGAGCAGTTCTTC

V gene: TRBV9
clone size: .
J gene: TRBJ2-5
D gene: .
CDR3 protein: CASSVAPMVETQYF
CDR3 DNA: TGTGCCAGCAGCGTAGCCCCCATGGTTGAGACCCAGTACTTC

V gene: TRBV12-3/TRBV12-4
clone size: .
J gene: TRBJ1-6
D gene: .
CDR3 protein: CASSSQTLSPLHF
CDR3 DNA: TGTGCCAGCAGTTCACAGACACTTTCACCCCTCCACTTT

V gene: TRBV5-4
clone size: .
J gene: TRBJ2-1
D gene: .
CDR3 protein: CASSPGILAYNEQFF
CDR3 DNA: TGTGCCAGCAGTCCAGGGATTCTAGCCTACAATGAGCAGTTCTTC

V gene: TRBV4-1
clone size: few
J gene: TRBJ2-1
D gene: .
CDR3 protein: CASSPGGGVAGRGGNEQFF
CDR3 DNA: TGCGCCAGCAGCCCAGGGGGTGGGGTAGCGGGAAGAGGAGGGAATGAGCAGTTCTTC

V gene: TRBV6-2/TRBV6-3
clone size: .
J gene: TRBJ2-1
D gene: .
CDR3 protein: CASSQGRLRSYNEQFF
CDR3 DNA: TGTGCCAGCAGCCAGGGGCGGCTTCGCTCCTACAATGAGCAGTTCTTC

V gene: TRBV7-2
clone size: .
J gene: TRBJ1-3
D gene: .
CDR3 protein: CASSLARFGNTIYF
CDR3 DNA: TGTGCCAGCAGCTTAGCACGTTTTGGAAACACCATATATTTT

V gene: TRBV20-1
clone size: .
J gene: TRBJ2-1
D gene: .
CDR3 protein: CSASPASSSYNEQFF
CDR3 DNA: TGCAGTGCTAGCCCCGCGTCATCCTCCTACAATGAGCAGTTCTTC

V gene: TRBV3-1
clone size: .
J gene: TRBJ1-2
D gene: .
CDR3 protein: CASSLPGMSYTF
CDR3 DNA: TGTGCCAGCAGCCTCCCCGGGATGAGCTACACCTTC

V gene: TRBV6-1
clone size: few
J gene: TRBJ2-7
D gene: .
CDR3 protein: CASSEAHRWEGYEQYF
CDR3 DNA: TGTGCCAGCAGTGAAGCGCACCGTTGGGAAGGCTACGAGCAGTACTTC

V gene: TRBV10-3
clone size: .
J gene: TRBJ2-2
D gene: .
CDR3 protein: CAISGGPSVTGELFF
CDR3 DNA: TGTGCCATCAGTGGGGGGCCATCTGTCACCGGGGAGCTGTTTTTT

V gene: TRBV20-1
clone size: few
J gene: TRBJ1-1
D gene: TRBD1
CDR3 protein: CSAWTGREAFF
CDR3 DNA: TGCAGTGCTTGGACAGGTCGTGAAGCTTTCTTT

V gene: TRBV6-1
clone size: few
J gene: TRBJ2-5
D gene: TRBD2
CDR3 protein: CASSRGVTSGMEETQYF
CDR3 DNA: TGTGCCAGCAGTAGGGGGGTGACTAGCGGGATGGAAGAGACCCAGTACTTC

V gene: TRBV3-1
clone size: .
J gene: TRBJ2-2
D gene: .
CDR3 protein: CASSKGGTNTGELFF
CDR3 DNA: TGTGCCAGCAGCAAAGGGGGGACGAACACCGGGGAGCTGTTTTTT

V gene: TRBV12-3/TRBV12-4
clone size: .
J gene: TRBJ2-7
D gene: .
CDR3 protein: CASSRMGYEQYF
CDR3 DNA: TGTGCCAGCAGCCGGATGGGGTACGAGCAGTACTTC

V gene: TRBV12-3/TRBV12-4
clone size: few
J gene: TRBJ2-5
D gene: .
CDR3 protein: CASSPPRGAGETQYF
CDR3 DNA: TGTGCCAGCAGTCCTCCCCGGGGGGCGGGGGAGACCCAGTACTTC

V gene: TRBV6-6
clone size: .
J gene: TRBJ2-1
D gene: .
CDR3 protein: CASKGGRNEQFF
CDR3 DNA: TGTGCCAGCAAGGGAGGTAGAAATGAGCAGTTCTTC

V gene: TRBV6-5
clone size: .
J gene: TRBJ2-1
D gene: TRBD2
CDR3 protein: CASSYGGSSYNEQFF
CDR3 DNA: TGTGCCAGCAGTTACGGCGGGAGCTCCTACAATGAGCAGTTCTTC

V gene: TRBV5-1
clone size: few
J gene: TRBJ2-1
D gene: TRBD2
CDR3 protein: CASSFTSGVYNEQFF
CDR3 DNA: TGCGCCAGCAGCTTTACTAGCGGGGTGTACAATGAGCAGTTCTTC

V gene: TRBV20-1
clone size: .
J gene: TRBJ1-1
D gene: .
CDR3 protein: CSATPDRFAEAFF
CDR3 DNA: TGCAGTGCTACCCCAGACAGATTTGCTGAAGCTTTCTTT

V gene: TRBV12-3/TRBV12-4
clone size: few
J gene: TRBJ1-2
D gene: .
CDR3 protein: CASSLAPYGYTF
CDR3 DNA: TGTGCCAGCAGTTTGGCTCCGTATGGCTACACCTTC